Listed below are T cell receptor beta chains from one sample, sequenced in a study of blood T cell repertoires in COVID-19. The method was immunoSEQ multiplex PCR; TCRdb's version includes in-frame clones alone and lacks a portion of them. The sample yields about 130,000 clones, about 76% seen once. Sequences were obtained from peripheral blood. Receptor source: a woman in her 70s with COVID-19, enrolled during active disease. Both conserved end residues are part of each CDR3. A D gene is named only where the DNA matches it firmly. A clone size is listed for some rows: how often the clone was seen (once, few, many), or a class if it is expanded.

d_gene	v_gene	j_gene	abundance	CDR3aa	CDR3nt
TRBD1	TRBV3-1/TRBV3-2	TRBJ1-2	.	CASSQRGTGALYGYTF	TGTGCCAGCAGCCAAAGAGGGACAGGGGCCCTCTATGGCTACACCTTC
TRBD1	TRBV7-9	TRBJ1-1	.	CASSLEVTGGTEAFF	TGTGCCAGCAGCTTAGAGGTCACAGGGGGCACTGAAGCTTTCTTT
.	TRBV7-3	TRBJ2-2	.	CASSLRAAGDTGELFF	TGTGCCAGCAGCTTAAGGGCGGCCGGGGATACCGGGGAGCTGTTTTTT
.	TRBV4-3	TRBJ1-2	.	CASSQVNRSSNYGYTF	TGCGCCAGCAGCCAAGTAAACAGGAGCTCTAACTATGGCTACACCTTC
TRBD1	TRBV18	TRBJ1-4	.	CASSPLGQGLTNEKLFF	TGTGCCAGCTCACCACTTGGACAGGGGTTGACCAATGAAAAACTGTTTTTT
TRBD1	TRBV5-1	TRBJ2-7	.	CASSLLDRGRPYEQYF	TGCGCCAGCAGCTTGCTGGACAGGGGCAGGCCCTACGAGCAGTACTTC
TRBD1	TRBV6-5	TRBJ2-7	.	CASRGQGAGTYEQYF	TGTGCCAGCAGAGGACAGGGGGCTGGGACCTACGAGCAGTACTTC
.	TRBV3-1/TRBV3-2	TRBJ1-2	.	CASSHHDRAGVVGYTF	TGTGCCAGCAGTCACCATGACCGTGCGGGGGTCGTTGGCTACACCTTC
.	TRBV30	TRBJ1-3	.	CAWSVGQGGNTIYF	TGTGCCTGGAGTGTGGGTCAGGGTGGAAACACCATATATTTT
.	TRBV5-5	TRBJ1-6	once	CASSLFGQEGSPLHF	TGTGCCAGCAGCTTATTTGGACAAGAAGGCTCACCCCTCCACTTT
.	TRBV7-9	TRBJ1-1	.	CASIAGMNTEAFF	TGTGCCAGCATCGCAGGTATGAACACTGAAGCTTTCTTT
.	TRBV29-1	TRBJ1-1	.	CSARQSDTEAFF	TGCAGCGCACGACAGAGCGACACTGAAGCTTTCTTT
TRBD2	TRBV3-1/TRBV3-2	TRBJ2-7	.	CASSQDREGYEQYF	TGTGCCAGCAGCCAAGACAGGGAGGGGTACGAGCAGTACTTC
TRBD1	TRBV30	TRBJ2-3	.	CAWSQGATDTQYF	TGTGCCTGGAGTCAGGGGGCAACAGATACGCAGTATTTT
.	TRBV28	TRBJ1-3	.	CASRSGGAGNTIYF	TGTGCCAGCAGATCCGGGGGGGCGGGAAACACCATATATTTT
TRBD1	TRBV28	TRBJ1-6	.	CASGSGTGFSPLHF	TGTGCCAGCGGGTCCGGGACAGGGTTTTCACCCCTCCACTTT
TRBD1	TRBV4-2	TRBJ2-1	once	CASSRKLDRAAGEQFF	TGTGCCAGCAGCCGAAAGCTGGACAGGGCGGCTGGTGAGCAGTTCTTC
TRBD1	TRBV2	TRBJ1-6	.	CASRDRSSYNSPLHF	TGTGCCAGCAGGGACAGGAGCTCCTATAATTCACCCCTCCACTTT
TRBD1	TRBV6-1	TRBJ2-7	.	CASSAAGTGVSSYEQYF	TGTGCCAGCAGTGCCGCCGGGACAGGGGTTAGCTCCTACGAGCAGTACTTC
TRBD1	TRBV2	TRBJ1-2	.	CASKGTGVGWGYTF	TGTGCCAGCAAGGGTACAGGGGTTGGTTGGGGCTACACCTTC
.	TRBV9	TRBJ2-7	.	CASSVGSQTYEQYF	TGTGCCAGCAGCGTAGGGAGTCAGACCTACGAGCAGTACTTC
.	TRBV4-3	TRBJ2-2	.	CASSQEFQGGNTGELFF	TGCGCCAGCAGCCAAGAGTTCCAGGGCGGGAACACCGGGGAGCTGTTTTTT
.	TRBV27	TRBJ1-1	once	CASSLMGQGGNTEAFF	TGTGCCAGCAGTTTAATGGGGCAGGGTGGGAACACTGAAGCTTTCTTT
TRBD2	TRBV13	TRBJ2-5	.	CASSLGHRRGTSGDQETQYF	TGTGCCAGCAGCTTAGGCCATCGAAGGGGGACTAGCGGGGACCAAGAGACCCAGTACTTC
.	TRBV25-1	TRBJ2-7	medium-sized	CASSGGTAGTYEQYF	TGTGCCAGCAGTGGGGGGACCGCGGGGACCTACGAGCAGTACTTC
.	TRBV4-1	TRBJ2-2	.	CASSQVDSNTGELFF	TGCGCCAGCAGCCAAGTGGACTCTAACACCGGGGAGCTGTTTTTT
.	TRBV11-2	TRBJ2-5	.	CASSLQGGETQYF	TGTGCCAGCAGCTTACAGGGGGGAGAGACCCAGTACTTC
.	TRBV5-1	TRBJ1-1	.	CASSSSGNPGGTEAFF	TGCGCCAGCAGCTCGTCGGGAAACCCCGGGGGCACTGAAGCTTTCTTT
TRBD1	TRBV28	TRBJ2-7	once	CASSSGTAFSYEQYF	TGTGCCAGCAGTTCCGGGACAGCCTTTTCCTACGAGCAGTACTTC
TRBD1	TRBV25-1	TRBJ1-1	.	CASNPQGVNTEAFF	TGTGCCAGCAACCCTCAGGGGGTGAACACTGAAGCTTTCTTT
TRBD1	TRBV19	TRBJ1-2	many	CASSTPTGAGDGYTF	TGTGCCAGTAGTACCCCGACAGGGGCGGGGGATGGCTACACCTTC
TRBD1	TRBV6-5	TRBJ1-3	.	CATRDRGSSGNTIYF	TGTGCCACCCGGGACAGGGGAAGCTCTGGAAACACCATATATTTT
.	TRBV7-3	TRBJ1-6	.	CASSLGQNSPLHF	TGTGCCAGCAGCTTAGGACAGAATTCACCCCTCCACTTT
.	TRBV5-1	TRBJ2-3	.	CASSYLEPSDTQYF	TGCGCCAGCAGCTATCTAGAACCCTCCGATACGCAGTATTTT
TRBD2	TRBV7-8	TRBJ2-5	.	CASSLGVSGVGYETQYF	TGTGCCAGCAGCTTAGGTGTTAGCGGGGTGGGGTATGAGACCCAGTACTTC
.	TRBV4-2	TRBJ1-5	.	CASSQETGNQPQHF	TGTGCCAGCAGCCAGGAAACAGGGAATCAGCCCCAGCATTTT
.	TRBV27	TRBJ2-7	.	CASSFSGEAISGYEQYF	TGTGCCAGCAGTTTTTCGGGTGAGGCGATTTCGGGTTACGAGCAGTACTTC
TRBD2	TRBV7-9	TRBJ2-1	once	CASGLAGGNEQFF	TGTGCCAGCGGGCTAGCGGGGGGCAATGAGCAGTTCTTC
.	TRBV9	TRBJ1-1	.	CASSSQAGNTEAFF	TGTGCCAGCAGCTCCCAGGCCGGGAACACTGAAGCTTTCTTT